The sequence of this T cell receptor (beta chain) was determined in a study of blood T cell repertoires in COVID-19. Study-level background: The United States, Italy and Spain were the sources of the acute and convalescent COVID-19 samples. PBMCs, B-cell-depleted T cells, or T cells were the source of the cDNA or gDNA that made up the material.

Original data processing: From reference gene primer amplification, estimates of nucleated cell counts were derived. Here immunoSEQ multiplex PCR was the method, and the copy in TCRdb shows in-frame clones only, minus some. D and trimming were read from the DNA, whereas the V and J calls and clone size are those reported in that table. The sample shows fewer than 150,000 clones, about 75% of them seen only once. The sample was peripheral blood. The origin of this receptor is a man older than 75 with acute or convalescent COVID-19.

CDR3 amino acids: CASTRLAAASYNEQFF. The CDR3 DNA follows: TGTGCCAGCACGAGGTTGGCAGCGGCCTCCTACAATGAGCAGTTCTTC. The gene calls are TRBV19 and TRBJ2-1; maybe TRBD2 (5 bases). The CDR3 runs 16 residues. Trimming shortened V by 9 bases and J by 0 bases, and 18 bases separated the two germline ends. Germline values: CDR1 LNHDA, CDR2 SQIVND (reference sequence).